This TCR beta chain was sequenced for a study of blood T cell repertoires in COVID-19. Repertoires were generated with immunoSEQ multiplex PCR, while TCRdb's copy carries only in-frame clones and drops some. The table shows about 200,000 clones, with 65% to 90% occurring only once. J lost 4 bases, V lost 8 bases, and 6 bases had no gene match. The CDR3 spans 14 residues. Germline V lookup: CDR1 SQVTM, CDR2 ANQGSEA. The sequenced material came from peripheral blood. The rearrangement links TRBV29-1 to TRBJ2-1; 12 bases agree with TRBD2. The TCR originated in a human donor in a cohort sampled during active COVID-19. The CDR3, as DNA: TGCAGCCTATGGACTAGCGGGATTTACAATGAGCAGTTCTTC. Encoded protein: CSLWTSGIYNEQFF.